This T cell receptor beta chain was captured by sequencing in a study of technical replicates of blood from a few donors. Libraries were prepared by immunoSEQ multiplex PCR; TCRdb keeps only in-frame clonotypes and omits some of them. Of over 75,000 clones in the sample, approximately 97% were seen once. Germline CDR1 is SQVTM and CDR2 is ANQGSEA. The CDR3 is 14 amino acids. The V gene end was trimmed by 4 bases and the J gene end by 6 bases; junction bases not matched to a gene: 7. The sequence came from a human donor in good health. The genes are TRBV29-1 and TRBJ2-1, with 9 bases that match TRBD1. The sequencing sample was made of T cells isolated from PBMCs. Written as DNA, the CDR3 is TGCAGCGTTGGGCCGGGACAGGGTACCAATGAGCAGTTCTTC. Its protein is CSVGPGQGTNEQFF.